This T cell receptor (beta chain) was profiled in a study of T cells after posttransplantation cyclophosphamide (dated by TCRdb to 2016 to 2018). Study-wide context: Using TRB sequencing, the study followed how the T cell repertoire rebuilt after myeloablative bone marrow transplantation with posttransplantation cyclophosphamide given as GVHD prophylaxis. Because TRA and TRB clonality were tightly correlated in fewer than 10 samples, subsequent TCR analyses were focused on TRB only. TRB sequencing was performed on blood from all 35 or so PTCy patients with 1-year posttransplant specimens. Public TRB sequences were queried against a database of over 3,600 sequences associated with responses to pathogens, tumor antigens, self-antigens and alloantigens. Antigen receptor sequencing covered samples from 35 PTCy-treated patients and approximately 17 of their related bone marrow donors. Up to about 3 additional blood samples from 2 to 5.2 years after transplant were also TRB-sequenced in 3 patients, as was pretransplant blood from a handful of patients.

Paper-wide results and their limitations: Across roughly 40 patients, recipient CMV seropositivity and CMV reactivation were highly associated with TRB clonality; PTCy diversity was similar to CNI/methotrexate controls. Donor-recipient similarity was low at 1-2 months but increased during the first year, and donor CD8+ memory clones often dominated later blood repertoires. The TRB repertoires of T cells infiltrating skin or GI tract showed only limited overlap with the TRB repertoires of T cells in blood.

Genomic DNA was the input for TRB sequencing, which was run either with the immunoSEQ assay at survey resolution or with the hsTCRB kit. In the original analysis: The immunoSEQ software handled the initial read processing, while the LymphoSeq R package was used for the repertoire analyses. Clonality was computed as 1 minus normalized Shannon entropy, and a Gini coefficient was also calculated for each TRB dataset. To infer phenotypes in unsorted samples, TRB sequences from sorted subsets of the recipient or donor were mapped onto unsorted samples from the same recipient. TCRdb took over this immuneACCESS table, retaining in-frame rearrangements with V and J assigned. Such tables are incomplete; in checked studies, under half of the missing clones stem from an unresolved V gene, and the remainder is unexplained. Clone size and V and J calls were adopted from that table, with D and trimming inferred from the DNA. There are about 37,000 clones in this sample, and none of them is a singleton. The top ten clonotypes cover approximately 6.3% of the sample.

This clone was seen repeatedly, ten times or more. No antigen is known for it. No much larger clone is present one base from it, and per-base qualities are unavailable. Related bone marrow donors provided peripheral blood samples on the day of marrow donation. Mononuclear cells from peripheral blood and bone marrow were separated by Ficoll-Hypaque density centrifugation and then cryopreserved. Sample: PBMCs. The receptor was derived from a man aged 30-40 years in good health and a related stem cell transplant donor.

DNA sequence: TGTGCCAGCAGCTTAGCCGGGGGAGGAACCGGGGAGCTGTTTTTT. Its coded protein is CASSLAGGGTGELFF. The V and J genes are TRBV7-9 and TRBJ2-2; D gene: possibly TRBD2, on 6 matching bases. The cysteine opens and the phenylalanine closes a CDR3 of 15 amino acids. Here the CDR3 DNA is all that survives: 45 bases in frame from base 1. Sequences SEHNR (CDR1) and FQNEAQ (CDR2) are obtained from the germline V gene (reference sequence). Trimming costs V 0 bases and J 5 bases, and their ends lie 10 bases apart.